These T cell receptor beta chains were read from a single sample in a study of T cell responses to AZD1222 COVID-19 vaccine. Using immunoSEQ multiplex PCR, the repertoire was profiled, and TCRdb retains in-frame clones only, with some absent. Of 95,000 to 100,000 clones listed, around nine tenths are singletons. Sequencing was performed on peripheral blood, taken on day 0 of AZD1222 vaccination. The origin of the receptors is an adult in good health. The conserved cysteine and the conserved F or W are not part of the CDR3 here.

j_gene | v_gene | CDR3aa
TRBJ1-2 | TRBV5-1 | ASSLGLPGQRYGYT
TRBJ2-5 | TRBV6-5 | ASSLRGGQETQY
TRBJ2-2 | TRBV4-1 | ASSHQKGDTGELF
TRBJ2-3 | TRBV2 | ASSEIPGSTDTQY
TRBJ2-7 | TRBV7-6 | ASSLLTSGDHEQY
TRBJ2-7 | TRBV5-6 | ASSLASGGALEEQY
TRBJ1-5 | TRBV28 | ASRPQGARDQPQH
TRBJ2-3 | TRBV7-2 | ASSLGGLLRDPQY
TRBJ1-5 | TRBV4-1 | ASSQAREGGQPQH
TRBJ1-5 | TRBV5-8 | ASSPVNQPQH
TRBJ1-1 | TRBV3-1/TRBV3-2 | ASTTEGFSKTEAF
TRBJ2-1 | TRBV23-1 | ASSPGTSGPAPDTYNEQF
TRBJ1-5 | TRBV19 | ASSRSRGGEHQPQH
TRBJ1-2 | TRBV7-2 | ASSLGSFNADGYT
TRBJ2-5 | TRBV5-1 | ASSGLTGVETQY
TRBJ1-3 | TRBV5-1 | ASGRRPGNTIY
TRBJ1-6 | TRBV6-1 | ASSDRVWSPLH
TRBJ1-2 | TRBV28 | ASRARGSIHGYT
TRBJ1-5 | TRBV2 | ASSITLWGGSSNQPQH
TRBJ1-3 | TRBV7-2 | ASSLWGDSGNTIY
TRBJ1-2 | TRBV2 | ASSSVAIANYGYT
TRBJ2-7 | TRBV5-4 | ASSSETSGGADEQY
TRBJ1-6 | TRBV7-8 | ASSSTDREFNSPLH
TRBJ1-6 | TRBV7-9 | ASRKGNHNSPLH
TRBJ1-2 | TRBV7-3 | ASSLNGGDGYT
TRBJ2-5 | TRBV5-1 | ASTLTGFETQY
TRBJ2-2 | TRBV19 | ASSTDGPTGELF
TRBJ2-7 | TRBV28 | ASRSPGQSYEQY
TRBJ1-3 | TRBV6-4 | ASIAGVKGNTIY
TRBJ1-3 | TRBV21-1 | ASSIGSGRPRNTIY
TRBJ1-6 | TRBV3-1/TRBV3-2 | ASSQALRDSPLH
TRBJ2-3 | TRBV4-1 | ASSQAGGGPDTQY
TRBJ1-5 | TRBV6-1 | ASSELDGSNQPQH
TRBJ2-7 | TRBV5-1 | ASSLGQGISYEQY
TRBJ1-6 | TRBV1 | TSSQDRGTDNNSPLH
TRBJ1-1 | TRBV2 | ASSVRDRGGWTEAF
TRBJ2-7 | TRBV27 | ASSLAAAGGSYEQY
TRBJ1-2 | TRBV2 | ASRATGGSYGYT
TRBJ1-1 | TRBV5-1 | ASSLEAGDTEAF
TRBJ2-5 | TRBV5-1 | ASSLGTTQETQY
TRBJ1-2 | TRBV4-1 | ASRPTGARGYGYT
TRBJ1-3 | TRBV5-5 | ASSLGTGDSGNTIY
TRBJ1-1 | TRBV6-1 | ASSESPGETEAF
TRBJ2-1 | TRBV13 | ASSQANEQF
TRBJ1-5 | TRBV15 | ATSSSLQGAMISNQPQH
TRBJ2-1 | TRBV7-9 | ASSLVAYGSEQF
TRBJ1-1 | TRBV6-5 | ASNTGSWAEAF
TRBJ2-7 | TRBV10-1 | ASRERGSLTYEQY
TRBJ2-7 | TRBV10-2 | ASSESAGGKADEQY
TRBJ1-1 | TRBV12-3/TRBV12-4 | ASSLKVETEAF
TRBJ1-2 | TRBV13 | ASSLSGEDVNYGYT
TRBJ1-5 | TRBV4-2 | ASSQDPLSDQPQH